Listed below are T cell receptor beta chains from one sample, sequenced in a study of blood T cell repertoires in COVID-19. Data came from immunoSEQ multiplex PCR; TCRdb stores just in-frame clones and leaves some out. The table records some 190,000 clones, about 85% of them present only once. The specimen sequenced was peripheral blood. Receptor source: a woman in her sixties or seventies with acute or convalescent COVID-19. Both conserved end residues are part of each CDR3. The order of the fields is V gene, J gene, D gene, CDR3 protein. A D gene is named only where the DNA matches it firmly.

TRBV5-1,TRBJ2-5,TRBD1,CASSSWDRDNQETQYF
TRBV27,TRBJ1-6,-,CASSLSPGKASPLHF
TRBV19,TRBJ1-2,-,CASRSPRGGYTF
TRBV7-7,TRBJ2-3,-,CASSFDRGDTQYF
TRBV5-1,TRBJ2-2,-,CASSFTSPNTGELFF
TRBV6-5,TRBJ1-2,TRBD1,CASSSPGQGAAGYTF
TRBV5-1,TRBJ2-1,TRBD1,CASSLGQGAANEQFF
TRBV24-1,TRBJ2-1,TRBD2,CATSDQTSGKGDKQFF
TRBV5-1,TRBJ1-1,-,CASSLDIRALTEAFF
TRBV5-1,TRBJ1-1,TRBD1,CASSPQGATEAFF